These T cell receptor beta chains were read from a single sample in a study of blood T cell repertoires in COVID-19. Generated by immunoSEQ multiplex PCR, the TCRdb table keeps only in-frame clones and is missing some. The sample lists fewer than 250,000 clones; around 84% were seen once. The sequenced sample was peripheral blood. These receptors were collected from a man between 50 and 59 years old with COVID-19, enrolled during active disease. The CDR3 runs from the conserved cysteine through the conserved F or W. Each record gives: clone size, D gene, J gene, V gene, CDR3 protein, CDR3 DNA. A D gene is named only where the DNA matches it firmly. Clone size is shown for a subset of rows, as once, few, many or a class of expanded clone.

clone_size: .
d_call: .
j_call: TRBJ2-1
v_call: TRBV6-5
cdr3_aa: CASSWQGSSYNEQFF
cdr3_nt: TGTGCCAGCAGTTGGCAGGGGAGCTCCTACAATGAGCAGTTCTTC

clone_size: .
d_call: .
j_call: TRBJ1-3
v_call: TRBV5-5
cdr3_aa: CASSLAEAGNGNTIYF
cdr3_nt: TGTGCCAGCAGCTTGGCAGAGGCAGGGAATGGAAACACCATATATTTT

clone_size: .
d_call: .
j_call: TRBJ2-3
v_call: TRBV7-9
cdr3_aa: CASSLAHVASTTDTQYF
cdr3_nt: TGTGCCAGCAGCTTAGCGCATGTGGCCTCAACCACAGATACGCAGTATTTT

clone_size: .
d_call: .
j_call: TRBJ2-2
v_call: TRBV3-1/TRBV3-2
cdr3_aa: CASSQPATKNTGELFF
cdr3_nt: TGTGCCAGCAGCCAACCAGCGACCAAGAACACCGGGGAGCTGTTTTTT

clone_size: .
d_call: .
j_call: TRBJ2-7
v_call: TRBV12-3/TRBV12-4
cdr3_aa: CASSWTLYEQYF
cdr3_nt: TGTGCCAGCAGTTGGACTCTATACGAGCAGTACTTC

clone_size: .
d_call: .
j_call: TRBJ1-4
v_call: TRBV6-1
cdr3_aa: CASSEALRYRVFF
cdr3_nt: TGTGCCAGCAGTGAAGCGTTAAGGTACCGGGTGTTTTTT

clone_size: .
d_call: .
j_call: TRBJ1-6
v_call: TRBV5-5
cdr3_aa: CASSLWGVNNSPLHF
cdr3_nt: TGTGCCAGCAGCTTGTGGGGGGTCAATAATTCACCCCTCCACTTT

clone_size: .
d_call: .
j_call: TRBJ2-7
v_call: TRBV20-1
cdr3_aa: CSASKVLVNSYEQYF
cdr3_nt: TGCAGTGCTAGTAAGGTACTAGTCAACTCCTACGAGCAGTACTTC

clone_size: .
d_call: .
j_call: TRBJ1-5
v_call: TRBV6-2/TRBV6-3
cdr3_aa: CASSRRGNQPQHF
cdr3_nt: TGTGCCAGCAGCCGCAGGGGCAATCAGCCCCAGCATTTT

clone_size: .
d_call: .
j_call: TRBJ1-2
v_call: TRBV23-1
cdr3_aa: CASIGRQGLGQKSYGYTF
cdr3_nt: TGCGCCAGCATAGGAAGGCAGGGGCTTGGTCAGAAAAGCTATGGCTACACCTTC

clone_size: .
d_call: .
j_call: TRBJ2-7
v_call: TRBV20-1
cdr3_aa: CSARGGYEQYF
cdr3_nt: TGCAGTGCGAGGGGGGGCTACGAGCAGTACTTC

clone_size: .
d_call: TRBD1
j_call: TRBJ1-5
v_call: TRBV19
cdr3_aa: CASSRDRMSNQPQHF
cdr3_nt: TGTGCCAGTAGCAGGGACAGGATGAGCAATCAGCCCCAGCATTTT

clone_size: .
d_call: .
j_call: TRBJ2-1
v_call: TRBV15
cdr3_aa: CATSRDTGVLYEQFF
cdr3_nt: TGTGCCACCAGCAGAGATACGGGAGTCTTATATGAGCAGTTCTTC

clone_size: .
d_call: .
j_call: TRBJ2-1
v_call: TRBV2
cdr3_aa: CASSPSGAAYNEQFF
cdr3_nt: TGTGCCAGCAGCCCCTCGGGAGCGGCGTACAATGAGCAGTTCTTC

clone_size: few
d_call: TRBD1
j_call: TRBJ1-5
v_call: TRBV19
cdr3_aa: CASSITGGNQPQHF
cdr3_nt: TGTGCCAGTAGTATCACAGGGGGGAATCAGCCCCAGCATTTT

clone_size: .
d_call: .
j_call: TRBJ2-1
v_call: TRBV11-1
cdr3_aa: CASSLAQSPEQFF
cdr3_nt: TGTGCCAGCAGCTTAGCGCAGTCTCCTGAGCAGTTCTTC

clone_size: .
d_call: .
j_call: TRBJ1-1
v_call: TRBV20-1
cdr3_aa: CSPRGAFF
cdr3_nt: TGCAGTCCAAGGGGAGCTTTCTTT

clone_size: .
d_call: TRBD1
j_call: TRBJ2-7
v_call: TRBV5-6
cdr3_aa: CASSVPQGIQQYF
cdr3_nt: TGTGCCAGCAGCGTCCCACAGGGGATCCAGCAGTACTTC

clone_size: once
d_call: .
j_call: TRBJ1-6
v_call: TRBV27
cdr3_aa: CASSLGQTNSPLHF
cdr3_nt: TGTGCCAGCAGTTTAGGACAGACTAATTCACCCCTCCACTTT

clone_size: few
d_call: TRBD2
j_call: TRBJ2-3
v_call: TRBV20-1
cdr3_aa: CSASSVWGGSTDTQYF
cdr3_nt: TGCAGTGCTAGTAGTGTTTGGGGCGGGAGTACAGATACGCAGTATTTT

clone_size: .
d_call: .
j_call: TRBJ1-5
v_call: TRBV4-3
cdr3_aa: CASSQDTTVQPQHF
cdr3_nt: TGCGCCAGCAGCCAAGATACGACAGTCCAGCCCCAGCATTTT

clone_size: .
d_call: .
j_call: TRBJ2-7
v_call: TRBV7-8
cdr3_aa: CASSLAESSYEQYF
cdr3_nt: TGTGCCAGCAGCTTAGCGGAGAGCTCCTACGAGCAGTACTTC

clone_size: .
d_call: TRBD1
j_call: TRBJ2-1
v_call: TRBV18
cdr3_aa: CASSQVPGQGVTNNEQFF
cdr3_nt: TGTGCCAGCTCACAGGTCCCCGGACAGGGGGTGACCAACAATGAGCAGTTCTTC

clone_size: .
d_call: TRBD1
j_call: TRBJ1-2
v_call: TRBV7-9
cdr3_aa: CASSNTLWGQGSYGYTF
cdr3_nt: TGTGCCAGCAGCAACACCTTGTGGGGACAGGGGTCCTATGGCTACACCTTC

clone_size: once
d_call: TRBD1
j_call: TRBJ2-1
v_call: TRBV14
cdr3_aa: CASSQRQGAGSYNEQFF
cdr3_nt: TGTGCCAGCAGCCAACGACAGGGGGCAGGGTCCTACAATGAGCAGTTCTTC

clone_size: .
d_call: .
j_call: TRBJ2-7
v_call: TRBV18
cdr3_aa: CASSSLPGALEQYF
cdr3_nt: TGTGCCAGCTCATCACTTCCAGGGGCCTTGGAGCAGTACTTC

clone_size: .
d_call: .
j_call: TRBJ1-6
v_call: TRBV11-1
cdr3_aa: CASSFGEVNSPLHF
cdr3_nt: TGTGCCAGCAGCTTCGGGGAGGTGAATTCACCCCTCCACTTT

clone_size: .
d_call: .
j_call: TRBJ1-5
v_call: TRBV7-2
cdr3_aa: CASSLAGASGNQPQHF
cdr3_nt: TGTGCCAGCAGCTTAGCAGGGGCCAGTGGCAATCAGCCCCAGCATTTT

clone_size: .
d_call: TRBD1
j_call: TRBJ2-5
v_call: TRBV7-2
cdr3_aa: CASSKDRGRQETQYF
cdr3_nt: TGTGCCAGCAGCAAGGACAGGGGAAGGCAAGAGACCCAGTACTTC

clone_size: .
d_call: TRBD1
j_call: TRBJ1-5
v_call: TRBV30
cdr3_aa: CAWSGGQENQPQHF
cdr3_nt: TGTGCCTGGAGCGGCGGACAGGAGAATCAGCCCCAGCATTTT